This TCR beta chain was retrieved from a study of T cell repertoires in cytomegalovirus infection. On the study more broadly: Based on public TCR beta signatures, there were indications of CMV infection and of a matching HLA type. Study results and limitations: It was HLA-C-restricted CMV-specific TCR beta clonotypes that dominated the response ex vivo.

In TCRdb, the reads were re-called with MiXCR into one record per CDR3 protein. The sample lists roughly 250,000 distinct CDR3 sequences, approximately 24% occurring once. Germline V gives CDR1 DFQATT, CDR2 SNEGSKA (reference sequence). This CDR3 comprises 14 residues. With 7 bases clipped from V and 5 bases from J, the junction kept 11 bases outside the gene matches. A note on this clonotype: Its antigen is currently unknown.

The sequence was collected from a human donor in good health (CMV status not recorded). Some clones in this sample may be carry-over from other donors' samples. The J gene is TRBJ2-5, the V gene TRBV20-1; 9 bases agree with TRBD2. The source material was CD8+ T cells from PBMCs. CDR3 loop: CSGPSVTSGETQYF. In DNA, the CDR3 is TGCAGTGGCCCGTCCGTGACTAGCGGCGAGACCCAGTACTTC.